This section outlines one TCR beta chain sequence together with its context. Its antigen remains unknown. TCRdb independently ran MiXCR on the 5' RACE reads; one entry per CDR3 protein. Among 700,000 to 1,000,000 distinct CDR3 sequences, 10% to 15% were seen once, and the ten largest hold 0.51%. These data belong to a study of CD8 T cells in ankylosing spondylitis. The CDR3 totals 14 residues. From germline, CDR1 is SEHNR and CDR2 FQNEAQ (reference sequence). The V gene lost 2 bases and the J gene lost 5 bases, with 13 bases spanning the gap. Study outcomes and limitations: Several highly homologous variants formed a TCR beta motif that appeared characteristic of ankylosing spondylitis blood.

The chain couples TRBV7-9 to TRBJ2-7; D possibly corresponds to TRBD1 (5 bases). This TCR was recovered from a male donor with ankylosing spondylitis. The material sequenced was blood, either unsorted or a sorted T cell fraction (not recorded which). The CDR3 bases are TGTGCCAGCAGCTTAAAGGGGCCAGGCGACGAGCAGTACTTC. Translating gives CASSLKGPGDEQYF. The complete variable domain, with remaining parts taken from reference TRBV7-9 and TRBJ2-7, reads DTGVSQNPRHKITKRGQNVTFRCDPISEHNRLYWYRQTLGQGPEFLTYFQNEAQLEKSRLLSDRFSAERPKGSFSTLEIQRTEQGDSAMYLCASSLKGPGDEQYFGPGTRLTVT.